The clone carrying this T cell receptor (beta chain) was picked up one time. This record belongs to a study of blood T cell repertoires in COVID-19. Study information: Specimens from acute and convalescent COVID-19 originated in the United States, Italy and Spain.

This CDR3 is built from 16 residues. The junction had 12 bases not matched to a gene; V was cut back by 3 bases and J by 5 bases. CDR1 and CDR2 from the germline V gene are GTSNPN and SVGIG (reference sequence). Here immunoSEQ multiplex PCR was the method, and the copy in TCRdb shows in-frame clones only, minus some. The sample includes about 200,000 clones, about 86% of them seen just once. V is TRBV30 and J is TRBJ2-5, with 10 bases fitting TRBD2. Sequenced sample: peripheral blood. The TCR was taken from a man aged 18 to 30 with active or convalescent COVID-19. Here the CDR3 reads CAWRPESGGGWETQYF. The CDR3 bases are TGTGCCTGGAGACCTGAGAGCGGGGGGGGATGGGAGACCCAGTACTTC.